Sequencing of this TCR beta chain was carried out in a study of blood T cells in healthy people across ages. Study-level results: Researchers said unsorted PBMCs prevented a conclusive naive versus antigen-experienced comparison. As age increased, TCR beta diversity per million T cells fell in a roughly linear fashion.

Alongside a J-beta primer mix, a sample-barcoded 5' primer served in a second PCR lasting about 7 to 12 cycles. TCRdb fed the 5' RACE reads into MiXCR, producing one record per CDR3 protein. The sample shows 600,000 or so distinct CDR3 sequences, about 30% of them seen only once. In its sample, this clonotype was seen many times. Antigen specificity is unknown. Trimming removed 10 bases from V and 5 bases from J, with 11 bases in between. Germline assignment: CDR1 MDHEN and CDR2 SYDVKM. There are 11 residues in the CDR3. The rearrangement joins TRBV28 to TRBJ1-2; D remains unclear. The receptor's source is a woman of 80 years or more in good health. Material: blood. The CDR3 coding sequence is TGTGCCATCCCGGATTCATATGGCTACACCTTC. Translation: CAIPDSYGYTF.